The entry below gives a single TCR beta chain sequence along with its context. Its antigen is undetermined. The data derive from a study of OX40 agonist ivuxolimab in advanced cancers. About the study: There were three patients with partial responses, one having hepatocellular carcinoma and two cutaneous melanoma.

General study results and limits: Expanded clones tended on average to be more numerous among CD8+ T cells than CD4+.

Trimming took off 4 bases at V and 0 bases at J, with 11 bases between the two ends. This CDR3 is 15 amino acids long. CDR1 and CDR2 (germline): SGHNT, YYREEE (reference sequence). Some clones are missing from TCRdb's copy, which holds only in-frame ones; the method was immunoSEQ multiplex PCR. The table records about 60,000 clones, about 88% of them present only once. The input for sequencing was CD4+ or CD8+ T cells sorted from blood, taken in a trial of the OX40 agonist ivuxolimab. The origin of this receptor is an adult with an advanced solid tumor such as melanoma, head and neck, liver or kidney cancer. V gene TRBV5-4 combines with J gene TRBJ1-3; no firm D call. The CDR3 loop reads CASSADSYSGNTIYF. Written as DNA, the CDR3 is TGTGCCAGCAGCGCCGACTCCTACTCTGGAAACACCATATATTTT.